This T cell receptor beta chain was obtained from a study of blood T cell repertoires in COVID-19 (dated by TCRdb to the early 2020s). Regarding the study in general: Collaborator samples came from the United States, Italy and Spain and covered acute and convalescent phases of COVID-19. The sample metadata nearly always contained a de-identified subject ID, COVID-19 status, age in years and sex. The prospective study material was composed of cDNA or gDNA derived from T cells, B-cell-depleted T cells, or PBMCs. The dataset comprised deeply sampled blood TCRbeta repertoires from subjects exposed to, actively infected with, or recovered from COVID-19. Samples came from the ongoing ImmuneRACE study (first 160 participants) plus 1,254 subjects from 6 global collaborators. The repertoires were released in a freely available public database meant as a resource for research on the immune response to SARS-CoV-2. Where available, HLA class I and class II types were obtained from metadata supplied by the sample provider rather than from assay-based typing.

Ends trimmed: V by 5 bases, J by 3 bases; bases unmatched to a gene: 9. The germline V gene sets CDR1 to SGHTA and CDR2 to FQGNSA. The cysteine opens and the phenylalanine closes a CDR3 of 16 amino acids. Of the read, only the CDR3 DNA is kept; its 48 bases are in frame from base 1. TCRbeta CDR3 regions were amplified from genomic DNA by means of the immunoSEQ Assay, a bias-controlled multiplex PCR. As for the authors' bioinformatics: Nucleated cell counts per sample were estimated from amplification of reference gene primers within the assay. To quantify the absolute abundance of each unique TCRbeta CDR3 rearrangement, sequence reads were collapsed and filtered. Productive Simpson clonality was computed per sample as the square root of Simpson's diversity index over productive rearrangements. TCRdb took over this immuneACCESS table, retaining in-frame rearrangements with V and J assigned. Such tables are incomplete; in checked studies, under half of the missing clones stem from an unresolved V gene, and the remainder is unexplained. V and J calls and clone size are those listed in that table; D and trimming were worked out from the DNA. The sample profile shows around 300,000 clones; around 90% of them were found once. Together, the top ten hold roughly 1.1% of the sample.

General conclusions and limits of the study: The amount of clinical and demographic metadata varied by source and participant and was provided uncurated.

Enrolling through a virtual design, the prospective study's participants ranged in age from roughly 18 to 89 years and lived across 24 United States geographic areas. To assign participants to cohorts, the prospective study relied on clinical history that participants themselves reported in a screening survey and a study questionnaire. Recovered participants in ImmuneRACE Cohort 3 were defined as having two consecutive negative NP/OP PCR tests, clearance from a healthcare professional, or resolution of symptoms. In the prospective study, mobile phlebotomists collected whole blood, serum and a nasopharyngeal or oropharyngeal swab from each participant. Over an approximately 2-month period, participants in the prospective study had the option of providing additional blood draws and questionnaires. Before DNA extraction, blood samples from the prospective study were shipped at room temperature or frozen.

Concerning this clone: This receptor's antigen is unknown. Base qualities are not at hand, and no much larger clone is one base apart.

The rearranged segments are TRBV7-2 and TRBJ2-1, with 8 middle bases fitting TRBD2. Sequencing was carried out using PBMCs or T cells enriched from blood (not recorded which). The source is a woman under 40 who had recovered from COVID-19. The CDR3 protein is CASSEQPSGGYNEQFF. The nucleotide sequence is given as TGTGCCAGCAGCGAACAACCCAGCGGGGGCTACAATGAGCAGTTCTTC.